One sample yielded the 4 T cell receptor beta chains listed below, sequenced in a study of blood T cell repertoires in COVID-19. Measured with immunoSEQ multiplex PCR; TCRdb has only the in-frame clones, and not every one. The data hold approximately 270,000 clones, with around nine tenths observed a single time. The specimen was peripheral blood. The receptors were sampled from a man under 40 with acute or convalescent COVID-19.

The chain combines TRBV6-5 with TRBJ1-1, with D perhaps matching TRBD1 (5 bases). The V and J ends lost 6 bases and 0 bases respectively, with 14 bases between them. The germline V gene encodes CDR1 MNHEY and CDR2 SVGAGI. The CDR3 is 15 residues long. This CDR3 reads CASRTTHRMNTEAFF. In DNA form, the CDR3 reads TGTGCCAGCAGGACAACTCACAGGATGAACACTGAAGCTTTCTTT.

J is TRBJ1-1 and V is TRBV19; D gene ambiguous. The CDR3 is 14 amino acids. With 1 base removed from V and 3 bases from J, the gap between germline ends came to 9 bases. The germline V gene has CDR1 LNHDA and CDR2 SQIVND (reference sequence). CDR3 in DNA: TGTGCCAGTAGTATAGTTAGGGAGCACACTGAAGCTTTCTTT. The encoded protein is CASSIVREHTEAFF.

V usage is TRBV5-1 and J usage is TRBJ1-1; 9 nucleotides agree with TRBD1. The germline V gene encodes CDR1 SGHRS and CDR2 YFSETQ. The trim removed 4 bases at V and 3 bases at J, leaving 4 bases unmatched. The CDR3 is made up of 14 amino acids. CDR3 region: CASSMGQGYTEAFF. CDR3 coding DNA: TGCGCCAGCAGCATGGGACAGGGCTACACTGAAGCTTTCTTT.

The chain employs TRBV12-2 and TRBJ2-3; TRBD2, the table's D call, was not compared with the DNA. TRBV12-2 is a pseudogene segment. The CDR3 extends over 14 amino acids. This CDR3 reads CASRIPGGEDTQYF. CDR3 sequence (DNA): TGTGCAAGTCGCATCCCGGGGGGGGAGGATACGCAGTATTTT.